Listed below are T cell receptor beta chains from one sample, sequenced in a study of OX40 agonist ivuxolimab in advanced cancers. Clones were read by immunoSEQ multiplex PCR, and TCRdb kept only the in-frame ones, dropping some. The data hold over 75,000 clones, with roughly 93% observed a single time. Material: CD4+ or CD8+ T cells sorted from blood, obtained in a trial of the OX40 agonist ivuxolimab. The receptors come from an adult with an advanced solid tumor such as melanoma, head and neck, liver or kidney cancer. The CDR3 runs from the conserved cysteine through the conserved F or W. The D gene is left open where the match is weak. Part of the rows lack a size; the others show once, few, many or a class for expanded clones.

CDR3 protein: CASSQGHRGPETQYF
CDR3 DNA: TGCGCCAGCAGCCAAGGTCACAGGGGGCCAGAGACCCAGTACTTC
J gene: TRBJ2-5
clone size: .
D gene: TRBD1
V gene: TRBV4-3

CDR3 protein: CASMGDRGDQPQHF
CDR3 DNA: TGTGCCAGCATGGGTGACAGGGGAGATCAGCCCCAGCATTTT
J gene: TRBJ1-5
clone size: .
D gene: TRBD1
V gene: TRBV28

CDR3 protein: CASTPGGTNYGYTF
CDR3 DNA: TGTGCCAGCACCCCAGGGGGAACTAATTATGGCTACACCTTC
J gene: TRBJ1-2
clone size: .
D gene: TRBD1
V gene: TRBV28

CDR3 protein: CASTRTGRETQYF
CDR3 DNA: TGTGCCAGCACCCGCACAGGGCGAGAGACCCAGTACTTC
J gene: TRBJ2-5
clone size: .
D gene: .
V gene: TRBV2

CDR3 protein: CASSPSGPLYEQYF
CDR3 DNA: TGTGCCAGCAGTCCCTCCGGGCCGCTCTACGAGCAGTACTTC
J gene: TRBJ2-7
clone size: .
D gene: .
V gene: TRBV28

CDR3 protein: CAWSVPGARAFF
CDR3 DNA: TGTGCCTGGAGTGTACCGGGGGCGCGGGCTTTCTTT
J gene: TRBJ1-1
clone size: .
D gene: .
V gene: TRBV30

CDR3 protein: CASSSDPLGVEKLFF
CDR3 DNA: TGCGCCAGCAGCTCGGACCCCCTAGGCGTCGAAAAACTGTTTTTT
J gene: TRBJ1-4
clone size: .
D gene: .
V gene: TRBV5-1

CDR3 protein: CASSLDSRGPYEQYF
CDR3 DNA: TGTGCCAGCAGCTTAGACAGCCGGGGGCCCTACGAGCAGTACTTC
J gene: TRBJ2-7
clone size: .
D gene: .
V gene: TRBV11-2

CDR3 protein: CASSYSPTSSYEQYF
CDR3 DNA: TGTGCCAGCAGTTACTCTCCTACTAGCTCCTACGAGCAGTACTTC
J gene: TRBJ2-7
clone size: .
D gene: .
V gene: TRBV6-6

CDR3 protein: CASSAGSGDTDTQYF
CDR3 DNA: TGTGCCAGCAGCGCCGGTAGCGGAGACACAGATACGCAGTATTTT
J gene: TRBJ2-3
clone size: .
D gene: .
V gene: TRBV5-5

CDR3 protein: CASSFDLNQPQHF
CDR3 DNA: TGTGCCAGCAGCTTCGACCTCAATCAGCCCCAGCATTTT
J gene: TRBJ1-5
clone size: .
D gene: .
V gene: TRBV7-2

CDR3 protein: CATAPGLAGGELFF
CDR3 DNA: TGTGCCACCGCCCCGGGACTAGCGGGCGGGGAGCTGTTTTTT
J gene: TRBJ2-2
clone size: once
D gene: TRBD2
V gene: TRBV6-5

CDR3 protein: CASSSGLAGHNEQFF
CDR3 DNA: TGTGCCAGCAGCTCCGGACTAGCGGGGCACAATGAGCAGTTCTTC
J gene: TRBJ2-1
clone size: .
D gene: TRBD2
V gene: TRBV5-6

CDR3 protein: CASSLEVGAAEAFF
CDR3 DNA: TGCGCCAGCAGCTTGGAGGTGGGGGCGGCTGAAGCTTTCTTT
J gene: TRBJ1-1
clone size: .
D gene: .
V gene: TRBV5-1

CDR3 protein: CASSFVGTYEQYF
CDR3 DNA: TGTGCCAGCAGCTTTGTAGGGACATACGAGCAGTACTTC
J gene: TRBJ2-7
clone size: .
D gene: .
V gene: TRBV7-9

CDR3 protein: CASSPQGTGELFF
CDR3 DNA: TGTGCCAGTAGTCCCCAAGGCACCGGGGAGCTGTTTTTT
J gene: TRBJ2-2
clone size: few
D gene: .
V gene: TRBV19

CDR3 protein: CASSTGGAGGPGETQYF
CDR3 DNA: TGCGCCAGCAGCACCGGCGGGGCGGGAGGGCCGGGGGAGACCCAGTACTTC
J gene: TRBJ2-5
clone size: .
D gene: TRBD2
V gene: TRBV5-1

CDR3 protein: CASSLGRASGSIKQFF
CDR3 DNA: TGTGCCAGCAGCTTAGGTAGGGCTAGCGGGAGTATAAAGCAGTTCTTC
J gene: TRBJ2-1
clone size: .
D gene: TRBD2
V gene: TRBV7-2

CDR3 protein: CASSPAGSYNEQFF
CDR3 DNA: TGTGCCAGCAGCCCGGCGGGCTCCTACAATGAGCAGTTCTTC
J gene: TRBJ2-1
clone size: .
D gene: .
V gene: TRBV11-3

CDR3 protein: CASSLAVSGRYEQYF
CDR3 DNA: TGTGCCAGCAGCTTAGCGGTTAGCGGGAGGTACGAGCAGTACTTC
J gene: TRBJ2-7
clone size: .
D gene: TRBD2
V gene: TRBV7-9

CDR3 protein: CASSTVGLAGGIRETQYF
CDR3 DNA: TGTGCCAGTAGTACAGTGGGACTAGCGGGAGGGATTCGGGAGACCCAGTACTTC
J gene: TRBJ2-5
clone size: .
D gene: TRBD2
V gene: TRBV19

CDR3 protein: CASSSGSQILGSGELFF
CDR3 DNA: TGTGCCAGCAGCTCGGGGTCCCAGATACTAGGTTCCGGGGAGCTGTTTTTT
J gene: TRBJ2-2
clone size: once
D gene: .
V gene: TRBV7-9

CDR3 protein: CASSISSGTGEQYF
CDR3 DNA: TGTGCCAGTAGTATTTCTAGCGGGACGGGTGAGCAGTACTTC
J gene: TRBJ2-7
clone size: .
D gene: TRBD2
V gene: TRBV19

CDR3 protein: CASSLRERGTDTQYF
CDR3 DNA: TGTGCCAGCAGCTTACGAGAGAGAGGCACAGATACGCAGTATTTT
J gene: TRBJ2-3
clone size: .
D gene: .
V gene: TRBV11-2

CDR3 protein: CASSYDRNTEAFF
CDR3 DNA: TGTGCCAGCAGCTATGATAGGAACACTGAAGCTTTCTTT
J gene: TRBJ1-1
clone size: .
D gene: .
V gene: TRBV7-3

CDR3 protein: CASSLRQGGVHGYTF
CDR3 DNA: TGTGCCAGCAGCTTAAGACAGGGGGGGGTCCATGGCTACACCTTC
J gene: TRBJ1-2
clone size: .
D gene: TRBD1
V gene: TRBV7-2

CDR3 protein: CASSFQGTADTQYF
CDR3 DNA: TGTGCCAGCAGCTTCCAGGGGACCGCAGATACGCAGTATTTT
J gene: TRBJ2-3
clone size: .
D gene: .
V gene: TRBV5-4

CDR3 protein: CASYAPGQHVLGNQPQHF
CDR3 DNA: TGTGCCAGCTACGCGCCCGGACAGCACGTTTTGGGGAATCAGCCCCAGCATTTT
J gene: TRBJ1-5
clone size: .
D gene: .
V gene: TRBV28

CDR3 protein: CASSLAPREEYEQYF
CDR3 DNA: TGCGCCAGCAGCTTGGCCCCGCGGGAGGAGTACGAGCAGTACTTC
J gene: TRBJ2-7
clone size: .
D gene: TRBD2
V gene: TRBV5-1

CDR3 protein: CASSPRSSPTDTQYF
CDR3 DNA: TGTGCCAGCTCACCACGATCATCCCCCACAGATACGCAGTATTTT
J gene: TRBJ2-3
clone size: .
D gene: .
V gene: TRBV18

CDR3 protein: CASSYSRQGRTEAFF
CDR3 DNA: TGTGCCAGCAGTTACTCAAGGCAGGGGAGGACTGAAGCTTTCTTT
J gene: TRBJ1-1
clone size: .
D gene: .
V gene: TRBV6-5

CDR3 protein: CASSQAGPATNEKLFF
CDR3 DNA: TGCGCCAGCAGCCAAGCCGGACCTGCAACTAATGAAAAACTGTTTTTT
J gene: TRBJ1-4
clone size: .
D gene: .
V gene: TRBV4-3

CDR3 protein: CASSVGQGPGNTIYF
CDR3 DNA: TGTGCCAGCAGCGTCGGACAGGGGCCTGGAAACACCATATATTTT
J gene: TRBJ1-3
clone size: .
D gene: TRBD1
V gene: TRBV7-9

CDR3 protein: CASSLGGPSTDTQYF
CDR3 DNA: TGTGCCAGCAGTTTGGGGGGACCAAGCACAGATACGCAGTATTTT
J gene: TRBJ2-3
clone size: .
D gene: .
V gene: TRBV28

CDR3 protein: CASSSPPYRGIQPQHF
CDR3 DNA: TGTGCCAGCAGTTCCCCCCCTTACAGGGGGATACAGCCCCAGCATTTT
J gene: TRBJ1-5
clone size: .
D gene: TRBD1
V gene: TRBV28

CDR3 protein: CAISGTSGTPRAGTQYF
CDR3 DNA: TGTGCCATCAGTGGGACTAGCGGGACACCAAGAGCCGGGACCCAGTACTTC
J gene: TRBJ2-5
clone size: .
D gene: TRBD2
V gene: TRBV10-3

CDR3 protein: CASSSRTGSGDTEAFF
CDR3 DNA: TGTGCCAGCAGCTCCCGGACAGGGTCAGGGGACACTGAAGCTTTCTTT
J gene: TRBJ1-1
clone size: .
D gene: TRBD1
V gene: TRBV11-2

CDR3 protein: CASSVSRSSREVKTQYF
CDR3 DNA: TGTGCCAGCAGCGTCTCCCGATCATCCAGGGAGGTTAAGACCCAGTACTTC
J gene: TRBJ2-5
clone size: .
D gene: .
V gene: TRBV9

CDR3 protein: CASSNRETGELFF
CDR3 DNA: TGTGCCAGCTCAAACAGGGAAACCGGGGAGCTGTTTTTT
J gene: TRBJ2-2
clone size: .
D gene: .
V gene: TRBV18

CDR3 protein: CASSLRSASSGNTIYF
CDR3 DNA: TGCGCCAGCAGCTTAAGGTCGGCCAGCTCTGGAAACACCATATATTTT
J gene: TRBJ1-3
clone size: .
D gene: .
V gene: TRBV5-1

CDR3 protein: CASSLEAGVQETQYF
CDR3 DNA: TGTGCCAGCAGCTTGGAAGCAGGGGTGCAAGAGACCCAGTACTTC
J gene: TRBJ2-5
clone size: .
D gene: .
V gene: TRBV5-5

CDR3 protein: CASGTSATGELFF
CDR3 DNA: TGTGCCAGCGGAACCTCAGCCACCGGGGAGCTGTTTTTT
J gene: TRBJ2-2
clone size: .
D gene: .
V gene: TRBV2

CDR3 protein: CASQAGSETQYF
CDR3 DNA: TGTGCCAGCCAAGCGGGTTCTGAGACCCAGTACTTC
J gene: TRBJ2-5
clone size: .
D gene: .
V gene: TRBV18

CDR3 protein: CAISEAGTDYEQYF
CDR3 DNA: TGTGCCATCAGTGAAGCCGGGACAGACTACGAGCAGTACTTC
J gene: TRBJ2-7
clone size: .
D gene: TRBD1
V gene: TRBV10-3

CDR3 protein: CASSQAGTGGEKLFF
CDR3 DNA: TGCGCCAGCAGCCAAGCCGGGACAGGGGGTGAAAAACTGTTTTTT
J gene: TRBJ1-4
clone size: .
D gene: TRBD1
V gene: TRBV4-1

CDR3 protein: CASSRAGINEKLFF
CDR3 DNA: TGTGCCAGCAGTAGAGCAGGGATTAATGAAAAACTGTTTTTT
J gene: TRBJ1-4
clone size: .
D gene: .
V gene: TRBV28

CDR3 protein: CASSKGTMDTGELFF
CDR3 DNA: TGTGCCAGCAGTAAAGGGACTATGGACACCGGGGAGCTGTTTTTT
J gene: TRBJ2-2
clone size: .
D gene: TRBD2
V gene: TRBV11-2

CDR3 protein: CASSLRGLEQYF
CDR3 DNA: TGTGCCAGCAGCTTGCGGGGGCTCGAGCAGTACTTC
J gene: TRBJ2-7
clone size: .
D gene: .
V gene: TRBV5-6

CDR3 protein: CASSLSSGGLTDTQYF
CDR3 DNA: TGTGCCAGCAGCTTATCTAGCGGAGGCCTCACAGATACGCAGTATTTT
J gene: TRBJ2-3
clone size: .
D gene: TRBD2
V gene: TRBV11-1

CDR3 protein: CATSRDRTPTGELFF
CDR3 DNA: TGTGCCACCAGCAGAGATCGAACCCCCACCGGGGAGCTGTTTTTT
J gene: TRBJ2-2
clone size: .
D gene: .
V gene: TRBV15

CDR3 protein: CASSLRAGGSTDTQYF
CDR3 DNA: TGTGCCAGCAGCTTAAGAGCGGGGGGGAGCACAGATACGCAGTATTTT
J gene: TRBJ2-3
clone size: .
D gene: TRBD2
V gene: TRBV13

CDR3 protein: CASSSSGANVLTF
CDR3 DNA: TGTGCCAGCAGCAGTTCTGGGGCCAACGTCCTGACTTTC
J gene: TRBJ2-6
clone size: .
D gene: .
V gene: TRBV27

CDR3 protein: CASSTDLAASYEQYF
CDR3 DNA: TGTGCCAGCTCAACCGACCTAGCGGCCTCCTACGAGCAGTACTTC
J gene: TRBJ2-7
clone size: few
D gene: TRBD2
V gene: TRBV18

CDR3 protein: CASRGGNYGYTF
CDR3 DNA: TGTGCCAGCAGGGGAGGTAACTATGGCTACACCTTC
J gene: TRBJ1-2
clone size: once
D gene: .
V gene: TRBV28